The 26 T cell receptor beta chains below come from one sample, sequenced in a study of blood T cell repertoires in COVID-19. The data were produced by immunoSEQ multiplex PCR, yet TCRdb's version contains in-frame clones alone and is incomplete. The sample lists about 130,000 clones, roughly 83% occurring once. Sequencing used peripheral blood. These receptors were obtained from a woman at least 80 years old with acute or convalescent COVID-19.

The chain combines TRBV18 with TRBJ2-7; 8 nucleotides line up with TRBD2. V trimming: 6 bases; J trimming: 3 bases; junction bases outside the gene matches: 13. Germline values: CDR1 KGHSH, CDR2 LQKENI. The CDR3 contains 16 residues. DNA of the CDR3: TGTGCCAGCTCCCCGACAGCGGGGGCTGTTATCTACGAGCAGTACTTC. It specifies CASSPTAGAVIYEQYF.

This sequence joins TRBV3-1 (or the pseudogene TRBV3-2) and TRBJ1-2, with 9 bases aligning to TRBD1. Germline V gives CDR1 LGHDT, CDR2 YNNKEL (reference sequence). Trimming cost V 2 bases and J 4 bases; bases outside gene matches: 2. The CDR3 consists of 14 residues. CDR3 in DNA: TGTGCCAGCAGCCAACCGGGACAGGGCTATGGCTACACCTTC. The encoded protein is CASSQPGQGYGYTF.

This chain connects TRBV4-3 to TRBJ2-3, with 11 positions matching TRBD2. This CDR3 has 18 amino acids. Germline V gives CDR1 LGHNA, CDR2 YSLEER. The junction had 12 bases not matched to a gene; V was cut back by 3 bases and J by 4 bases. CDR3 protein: CASSQPSTTSGAADTQYF. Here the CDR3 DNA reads TGCGCCAGCAGCCAGCCCTCCACGACTAGCGGGGCCGCAGATACGCAGTATTTT.

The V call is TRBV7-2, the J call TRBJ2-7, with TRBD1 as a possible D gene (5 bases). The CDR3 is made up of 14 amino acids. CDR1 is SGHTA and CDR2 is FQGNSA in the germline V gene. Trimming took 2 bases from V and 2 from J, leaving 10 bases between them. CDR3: CASSLQGQAYEQYF. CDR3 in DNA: TGTGCCAGCAGCTTACAGGGTCAGGCCTACGAGCAGTACTTC.

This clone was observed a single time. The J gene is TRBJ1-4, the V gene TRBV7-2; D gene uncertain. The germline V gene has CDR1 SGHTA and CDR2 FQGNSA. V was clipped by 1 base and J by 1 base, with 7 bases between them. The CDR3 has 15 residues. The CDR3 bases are TGTGCCAGCAGCTTAGTTGAGCGAACTAATGAAAAACTGTTTTTT. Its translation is CASSLVERTNEKLFF.

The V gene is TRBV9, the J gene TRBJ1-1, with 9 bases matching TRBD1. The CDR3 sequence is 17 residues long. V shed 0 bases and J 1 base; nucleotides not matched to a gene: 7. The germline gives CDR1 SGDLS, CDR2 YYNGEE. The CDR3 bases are TGTGCCAGCAGCGTAGGACAGGGGGATCCTCCGAACACTGAAGCTTTCTTT. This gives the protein CASSVGQGDPPNTEAFF.

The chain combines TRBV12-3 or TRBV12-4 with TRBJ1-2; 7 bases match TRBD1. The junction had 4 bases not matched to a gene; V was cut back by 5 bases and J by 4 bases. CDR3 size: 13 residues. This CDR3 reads CASSIGTAYGYTF. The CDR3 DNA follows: TGTGCCAGCAGTATCGGGACAGCCTATGGCTACACCTTC.

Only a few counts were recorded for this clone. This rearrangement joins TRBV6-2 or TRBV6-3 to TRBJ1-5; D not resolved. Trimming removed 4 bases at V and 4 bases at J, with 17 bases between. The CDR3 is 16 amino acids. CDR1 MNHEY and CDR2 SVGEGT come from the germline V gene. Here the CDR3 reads CASSSLVPGGNQPQHF. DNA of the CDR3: TGTGCCAGCAGTTCCCTGGTGCCGGGTGGGAATCAGCCCCAGCATTTT.

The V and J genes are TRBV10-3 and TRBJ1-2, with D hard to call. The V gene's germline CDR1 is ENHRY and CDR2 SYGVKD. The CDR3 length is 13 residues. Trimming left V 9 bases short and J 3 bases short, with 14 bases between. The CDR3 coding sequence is TGTGCCATTCGGCGGGAGACCGACTATGGCTACACCTTC. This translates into CAIRRETDYGYTF.

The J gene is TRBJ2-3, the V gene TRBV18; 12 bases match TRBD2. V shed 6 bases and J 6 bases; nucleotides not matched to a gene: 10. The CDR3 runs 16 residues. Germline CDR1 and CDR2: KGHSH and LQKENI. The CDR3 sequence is CASSGRLAGARDTQYF. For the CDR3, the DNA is TGTGCCAGCTCCGGCCGACTAGCGGGGGCCCGGGATACGCAGTATTTT.

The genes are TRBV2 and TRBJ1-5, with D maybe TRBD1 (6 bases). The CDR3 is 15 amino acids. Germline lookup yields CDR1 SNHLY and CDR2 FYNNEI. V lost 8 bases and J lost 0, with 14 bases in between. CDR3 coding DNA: TGTGCCAGCGGAGGAACAGGGCGTAGCAATCAGCCCCAGCATTTT. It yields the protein CASGGTGRSNQPQHF.

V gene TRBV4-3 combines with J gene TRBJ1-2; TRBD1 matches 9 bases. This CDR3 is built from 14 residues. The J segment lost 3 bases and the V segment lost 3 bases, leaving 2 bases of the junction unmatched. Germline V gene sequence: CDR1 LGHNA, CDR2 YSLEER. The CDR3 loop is CASSQDRGDYGYTF. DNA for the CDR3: TGCGCCAGCAGCCAGGACAGGGGCGACTATGGCTACACCTTC.

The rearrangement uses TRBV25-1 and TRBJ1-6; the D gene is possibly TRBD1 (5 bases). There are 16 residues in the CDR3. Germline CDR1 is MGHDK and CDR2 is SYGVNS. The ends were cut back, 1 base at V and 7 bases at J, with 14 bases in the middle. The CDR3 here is CASSELGGARNSPLHF. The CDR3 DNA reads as TGTGCCAGCAGTGAATTAGGAGGGGCGCGGAATTCACCCCTCCACTTT.

The CDR3 here is CASSLGARTNEKLFF. The CDR3 nucleotides are TGCGCCAGCAGCTTGGGGGCCAGGACTAATGAAAAACTGTTTTTT. The chain employs TRBV5-1 and TRBJ1-4, with no clear D. Trimming left V 0 bases short and J 2 bases short, with 8 bases between. Germline CDR1 is SGHRS and CDR2 is YFSETQ. The CDR3 covers 15 residues.

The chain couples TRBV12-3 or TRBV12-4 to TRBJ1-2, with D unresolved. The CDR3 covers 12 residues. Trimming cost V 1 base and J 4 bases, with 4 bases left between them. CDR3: CASSLDFYGYTF. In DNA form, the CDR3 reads TGTGCCAGCAGTTTAGACTTCTATGGCTACACCTTC.

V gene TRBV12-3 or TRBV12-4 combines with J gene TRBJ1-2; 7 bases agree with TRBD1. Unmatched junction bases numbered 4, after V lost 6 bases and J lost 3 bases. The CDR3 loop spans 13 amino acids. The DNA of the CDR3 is TGTGCCAGCAGCCTAGGGGGCCACTATGGCTACACCTTC. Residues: CASSLGGHYGYTF.

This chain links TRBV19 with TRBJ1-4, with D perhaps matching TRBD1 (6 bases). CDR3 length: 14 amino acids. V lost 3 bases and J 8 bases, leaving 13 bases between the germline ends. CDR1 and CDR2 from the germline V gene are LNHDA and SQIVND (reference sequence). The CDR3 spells CASSMEQGPEKLFF. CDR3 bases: TGTGCCAGTAGTATGGAACAGGGTCCCGAAAAACTGTTTTTT.

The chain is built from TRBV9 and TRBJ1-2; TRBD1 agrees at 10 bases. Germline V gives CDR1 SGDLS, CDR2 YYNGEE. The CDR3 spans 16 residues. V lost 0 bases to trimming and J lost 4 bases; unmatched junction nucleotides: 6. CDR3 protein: CASSVDPRTGGYGYTF. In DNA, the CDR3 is TGTGCCAGCAGCGTAGACCCAAGGACAGGGGGCTATGGCTACACCTTC.

CDR3 region: CASSQSGGSTDTQYF. The CDR3 nucleotides are TGTGCCAGCAGCCAGTCAGGGGGTAGCACAGATACGCAGTATTTT. The genes are TRBV3-1 (or the pseudogene TRBV3-2) and TRBJ2-3; 7 bases match TRBD1. The J segment lost 0 bases and the V segment lost 3 bases, leaving 3 bases of the junction unmatched. The CDR3 consists of 15 residues. Germline CDR1 is LGHDT and CDR2 is YNNKEL (reference sequence).

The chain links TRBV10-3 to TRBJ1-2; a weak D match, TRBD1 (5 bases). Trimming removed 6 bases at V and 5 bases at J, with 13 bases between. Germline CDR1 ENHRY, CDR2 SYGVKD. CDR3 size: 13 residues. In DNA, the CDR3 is TGTGCCATCAGGGACTTCGGGGGATATGGCTACACCTTC. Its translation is CAIRDFGGYGYTF.

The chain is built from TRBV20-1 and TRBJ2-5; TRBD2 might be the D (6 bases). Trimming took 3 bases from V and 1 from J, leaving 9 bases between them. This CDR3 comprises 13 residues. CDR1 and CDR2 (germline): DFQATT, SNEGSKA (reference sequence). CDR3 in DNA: TGCAGTGCTAGTCCGGGAGCCCAAGAGACCCAGTACTTC. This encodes CSASPGAQETQYF.

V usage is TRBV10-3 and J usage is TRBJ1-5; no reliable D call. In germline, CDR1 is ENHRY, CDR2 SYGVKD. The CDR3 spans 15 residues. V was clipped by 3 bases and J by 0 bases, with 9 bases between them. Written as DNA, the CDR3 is TGTGCCATCAGTGACCTCGACAATAGCAATCAGCCCCAGCATTTT. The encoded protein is CAISDLDNSNQPQHF.

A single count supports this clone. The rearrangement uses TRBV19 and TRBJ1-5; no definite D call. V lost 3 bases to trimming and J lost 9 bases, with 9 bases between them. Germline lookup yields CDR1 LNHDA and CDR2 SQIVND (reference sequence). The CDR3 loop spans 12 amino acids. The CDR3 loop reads CASSIRQRPQHF. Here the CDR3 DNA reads TGTGCCAGTAGTATCCGTCAGCGGCCCCAGCATTTT.

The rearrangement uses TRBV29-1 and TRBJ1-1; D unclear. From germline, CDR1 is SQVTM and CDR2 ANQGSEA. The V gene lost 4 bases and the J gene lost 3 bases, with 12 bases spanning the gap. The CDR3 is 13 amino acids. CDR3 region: CSVVREVDTEAFF. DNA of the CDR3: TGCAGCGTTGTAAGGGAGGTTGACACTGAAGCTTTCTTT.

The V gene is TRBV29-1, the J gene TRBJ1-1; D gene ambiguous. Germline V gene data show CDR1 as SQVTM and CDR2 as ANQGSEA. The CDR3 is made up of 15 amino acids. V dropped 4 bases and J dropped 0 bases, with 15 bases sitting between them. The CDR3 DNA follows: TGCAGCGTTGCCCCGCGGCAAGCTGTGAACACTGAAGCTTTCTTT. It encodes CSVAPRQAVNTEAFF.

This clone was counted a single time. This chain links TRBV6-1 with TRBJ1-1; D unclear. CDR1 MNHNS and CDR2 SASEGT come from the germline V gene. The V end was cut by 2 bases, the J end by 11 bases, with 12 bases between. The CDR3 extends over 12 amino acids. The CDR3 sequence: CASSEKRREAFF. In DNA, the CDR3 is TGTGCCAGCAGTGAAAAGAGGAGGGAGGCTTTCTTT.